A selection of T cell receptor beta chains follows, all from one sample in a study of T cells in tuberculosis. Some clones are missing from TCRdb's copy, which holds only in-frame ones; the method was immunoSEQ multiplex PCR. The repertoire holds about 35,000 clones, with around 92% as singletons. Sequencing used PBMCs, obtained at tuberculosis diagnosis. The receptor source for this set is an adult with tuberculosis. Some clones in this sample may be carry-over from other donors' samples. CDR3s include the opening cysteine and the closing phenylalanine or tryptophan. A D gene is named only where the DNA matches it firmly. Size is omitted from some rows. Given values are once, few, many or a class for expanded clones.

j_gene: TRBJ2-3; d_gene: -; v_gene: TRBV30; abundance: once; CDR3nt: TGTGCCTGGAGAGGCACAGAATTCCTCCGCACAGATACGCAGTATTTT; CDR3aa: CAWRGTEFLRTDTQYF
j_gene: TRBJ1-3; d_gene: -; v_gene: TRBV18; abundance: -; CDR3nt: TGTGCCAGCTCACCATGGCAGGGAAGGTCTGGAAACACCATATATTTT; CDR3aa: CASSPWQGRSGNTIYF
j_gene: TRBJ1-2; d_gene: -; v_gene: TRBV15; abundance: -; CDR3nt: TGTGCCACCAGCCCAGGCCCTAACTATGGCTACACCTTC; CDR3aa: CATSPGPNYGYTF
j_gene: TRBJ1-2; d_gene: TRBD1; v_gene: TRBV29-1; abundance: -; CDR3nt: TGCAGCGTTGTCGGACTAACAGGGGAATATGGCTACACCTTC; CDR3aa: CSVVGLTGEYGYTF
j_gene: TRBJ2-1; d_gene: TRBD1; v_gene: TRBV5-1; abundance: -; CDR3nt: TGCGCCAGCAGCTTGGTAGGGGGCGCCCCCTACAATGAGCAGTTCTTC; CDR3aa: CASSLVGGAPYNEQFF
j_gene: TRBJ1-1; d_gene: TRBD1; v_gene: TRBV29-1; abundance: -; CDR3nt: TGCAGCGTCGCCGGGACAGGGATCACTGAAGCTTTCTTT; CDR3aa: CSVAGTGITEAFF
j_gene: TRBJ2-2; d_gene: TRBD2; v_gene: TRBV11-2; abundance: -; CDR3nt: TGTGCCAGCTCCGACCGGGGGGGACGTACCACGAACACCGGGGAGCTGTTTTTT; CDR3aa: CASSDRGGRTTNTGELFF
j_gene: TRBJ2-7; d_gene: -; v_gene: TRBV7-2; abundance: -; CDR3nt: TGTGCCAGCAGCTTATTTCAGGGCTCCTACGAGCAGTACTTC; CDR3aa: CASSLFQGSYEQYF
j_gene: TRBJ1-2; d_gene: -; v_gene: TRBV6-6; abundance: -; CDR3nt: TGTGCCAGCAATAGACAACCCTTTGACTATGGCTACACCTTC; CDR3aa: CASNRQPFDYGYTF
j_gene: TRBJ1-2; d_gene: -; v_gene: TRBV6-6; abundance: -; CDR3nt: TGTGCCAGCAGTTACTCGGCACAGGGATTTTTTGGCTACACCTTC; CDR3aa: CASSYSAQGFFGYTF
j_gene: TRBJ1-1; d_gene: TRBD1; v_gene: TRBV15; abundance: once; CDR3nt: TGTGCCACCAGCGGGGGACAGGGTCGTAGTACTGAAGCTTTCTTT; CDR3aa: CATSGGQGRSTEAFF
j_gene: TRBJ1-3; d_gene: -; v_gene: TRBV7-9; abundance: -; CDR3nt: TGTGCCAGCAGCGCGATGGAGGCCGGAAACACCATATATTTT; CDR3aa: CASSAMEAGNTIYF
j_gene: TRBJ1-1; d_gene: -; v_gene: TRBV30; abundance: -; CDR3nt: TGTGCCTGGGCCCGAGCCCCCGGCGGCACTGAAGCTTTCTTT; CDR3aa: CAWARAPGGTEAFF
j_gene: TRBJ2-6; d_gene: TRBD1; v_gene: TRBV10-3; abundance: -; CDR3nt: TGTGCCATCAGTGCCAAGGGACAGGGGTCTGCTGGGGCCAACGTCCTGACTTTC; CDR3aa: CAISAKGQGSAGANVLTF
j_gene: TRBJ2-5; d_gene: -; v_gene: TRBV6-6; abundance: -; CDR3nt: TGTGCCAGCAGTAACCCAGAGGGAATCCGGGAGACCCAGTACTTC; CDR3aa: CASSNPEGIRETQYF
j_gene: TRBJ1-1; d_gene: -; v_gene: TRBV6-1; abundance: -; CDR3nt: TGTGCCAGCAGTGGAGGGCTATTGGGGAACACTGAAGCTTTCTTT; CDR3aa: CASSGGLLGNTEAFF
j_gene: TRBJ1-1; d_gene: -; v_gene: TRBV27; abundance: -; CDR3nt: TGTGCCAGCAGTGCACCCTCAAGCTCTAACACTGAAGCTTTCTTT; CDR3aa: CASSAPSSSNTEAFF
j_gene: TRBJ1-2; d_gene: -; v_gene: TRBV7-8; abundance: once; CDR3nt: TGTGCCAGCAGCTTAGGCGGGGAAGCTAACTATGGCTACACCTTC; CDR3aa: CASSLGGEANYGYTF
j_gene: TRBJ1-1; d_gene: -; v_gene: TRBV7-8; abundance: -; CDR3nt: TGTGCCAGCAGCTTAGCGGGTGGGCGGGGAGCTTTCTTT; CDR3aa: CASSLAGGRGAFF
j_gene: TRBJ1-1; d_gene: TRBD1; v_gene: TRBV5-1; abundance: -; CDR3nt: TGCGCCAGCAGCCTAAAGGGACAGGGAGCTCTAACTGAAGCTTTCTTT; CDR3aa: CASSLKGQGALTEAFF
j_gene: TRBJ1-2; d_gene: -; v_gene: TRBV19; abundance: -; CDR3nt: TGTGCCAGTAGCCTGGGGACGGGGGATGGCTACACCTTC; CDR3aa: CASSLGTGDGYTF
j_gene: TRBJ1-1; d_gene: -; v_gene: TRBV6-5; abundance: -; CDR3nt: TGTGCCAGCAGTCCGGGACAGAACACTGAAGCTTTCTTT; CDR3aa: CASSPGQNTEAFF
j_gene: TRBJ1-3; d_gene: -; v_gene: TRBV18; abundance: -; CDR3nt: TGTGCCAGCTCACCACTCAGGGATCGGCCTGGAAACACCATATATTTT; CDR3aa: CASSPLRDRPGNTIYF
j_gene: TRBJ2-5; d_gene: TRBD1; v_gene: TRBV19; abundance: -; CDR3nt: TGTGCCAGTAGGCCACGGGGACAGGGGCGAGAGACCCAGTACTTC; CDR3aa: CASRPRGQGRETQYF